This TCR beta chain emerged from a study of cytomegalovirus exposure and HLA in healthy donors. The wider study: It was reported in a later analysis that the 120 validation repertoires used the same platform as the 550 to 850 first-cohort repertoires. Study-wide findings and caveats: The authors listed 180 or so TCR beta chains as cytomegalovirus-associated. With high specificity and sensitivity, the classifier reportedly diagnosed cytomegalovirus status. CMV antigen specificity was confirmed in vitro for three CMV-associated chains.

CDR1 and CDR2 from the germline V gene are MNHEY and SMNVEV (reference sequence). Trimming removed 2 bases from V and 7 bases from J, with 11 bases in between. The CDR3 runs to 13 residues. TCRdb's copy holds only in-frame clones and misses some; the assay was immunoSEQ multiplex PCR. Of about 220,000 clones in the sample, just over 90% are singletons; the top ten hold 0.85% to 1.2%. Turning to this clone: The antigen remains unidentified.

The material sequenced was PBMCs. The chain uses TRBV27 and TRBJ1-2; D possibly corresponds to TRBD1 (6 bases). This sequence originates from a woman younger than 35 in good health and CMV-seronegative. The CDR3 loop reads CASSLNRASGYTF. In DNA form, the CDR3 reads TGTGCCAGCAGTTTAAACAGGGCCTCTGGCTACACCTTC.